These T cell receptor beta chains were read from a single sample in a study of early stage breast cancer tumors. TCRdb keeps only in-frame clones here, not all; method: immunoSEQ multiplex PCR. This sample has 25,000 to 30,000 clones; approximately 84% occur once, and the top ten carry about a tenth. Sequences were obtained from blood. These receptors all stem from a person aged 50-59 years with breast cancer. CDR3s include the opening cysteine and the closing phenylalanine or tryptophan. Fields, in order: J gene, V gene, clone size, D gene, CDR3 protein, CDR3 DNA. The D gene is left open where the match is weak. Clone size is not always given. Where it is, it says once, few, many or a class for expanded clones.

TRBJ1-4 TRBV9 . . CASSVEVLAEKLFF TGTGCCAGCAGCGTTGAGGTGTTGGCTGAAAAACTGTTTTTT
TRBJ2-7 TRBV19 . . CASRQGEGEQYF TGTGCCAGTAGACAGGGGGAGGGCGAGCAGTACTTC
TRBJ2-7 TRBV7-6 . TRBD2 CASSSWGGTSEIEQYF TGTGCCAGCAGCTCTTGGGGGGGGACTAGCGAGATCGAGCAGTACTTC
TRBJ2-7 TRBV6-4 few . CASSDGVSGERIYEQYF TGTGCCAGCAGTGACGGGGTGTCGGGGGAGAGGATCTACGAGCAGTACTTC
TRBJ2-7 TRBV7-2 . . CASSYQALHGNEQYF TGTGCCAGCAGCTACCAGGCACTCCACGGGAACGAGCAGTACTTC
TRBJ1-5 TRBV11-2 . . CASSLEVNQPQHF TGTGCCAGCAGCTTAGAGGTCAATCAGCCCCAGCATTTT
TRBJ1-5 TRBV6-1 . . CASSEVTGDQPQHF TGTGCCAGCAGTGAAGTTACAGGAGATCAGCCCCAGCATTTT
TRBJ2-2 TRBV2 . . CASSDWGGTGELFF TGTGCCAGCAGTGATTGGGGAGGCACCGGGGAGCTGTTTTTT
TRBJ2-2 TRBV15 . . CATSRDRHTGELFF TGTGCCACCAGCAGAGACAGGCACACCGGGGAGCTGTTTTTT
TRBJ2-1 TRBV11-2 . TRBD1 CASSFNRGAYNEQFF TGTGCCAGCAGCTTCAACAGGGGGGCCTACAATGAGCAGTTCTTC
TRBJ2-2 TRBV11-1 . TRBD2 CASSLYGTSGNTGELFF TGTGCCAGCAGTCTCTACGGGACTAGCGGAAACACCGGGGAGCTGTTTTTT
TRBJ1-5 TRBV6-1 . . CASSEGGGNQPQHF TGTGCCAGCAGTGAAGGGGGGGGGAATCAGCCCCAGCATTTT
TRBJ2-7 TRBV7-3 once . CASSLGPRYEQYF TGTGCCAGCAGCTTAGGACCCCGCTACGAGCAGTACTTC
TRBJ2-2 TRBV9 . . CASSFKDTGELFF TGTGCCAGCAGCTTTAAAGACACCGGGGAGCTGTTTTTT
TRBJ2-5 TRBV9 . . CASSAGMGREETQYF TGTGCCAGCAGCGCCGGGATGGGGAGAGAAGAGACCCAGTACTTC
TRBJ2-4 TRBV4-2 . TRBD1 CASSPTGVGNIQYF TGTGCCAGCAGCCCGACAGGGGTCGGAAACATTCAGTACTTC